What follows are 30 T cell receptor beta chains derived from one specimen sequenced in a study of cytomegalovirus exposure and HLA in healthy donors. This PCR relied on a set of 60 Vbeta primers and 13 Jbeta primers. Assay used: immunoSEQ multiplex PCR; TCRdb lists only in-frame clones, some missing. The table includes about 190,000 clones, about 86% detected once. The sequenced sample consisted of PBMCs. Every receptor here comes from a woman in her twenties or thirties in good health and CMV-seronegative.

This clone was counted between two and nine times. This rearrangement joins TRBV4-3 to TRBJ2-7; maybe TRBD2 (5 bases). The V end lost 0 bases, the J end lost 3 bases, and 15 bases lay between the germline ends. This CDR3 has 16 residues. In germline, CDR1 is LGHNA, CDR2 YSLEER. The CDR3 sequence is CASSQDRGLVSYEQYF. The CDR3, as DNA: TGCGCCAGCAGCCAAGATCGCGGGCTAGTTAGCTACGAGCAGTACTTC.

The chain has TRBV5-4 and TRBJ1-2; D not certain. The CDR3 has 13 residues. Germline V gene data show CDR1 as SGHNT and CDR2 as YYREEE (reference sequence). With 4 bases removed from V and 4 bases from J, the gap between germline ends came to 11 bases. CDR3 region: CASSEQNLYGYTF. The DNA of the CDR3 is TGTGCCAGCAGCGAACAGAACCTCTATGGCTACACCTTC.

This chain joins TRBV7-2 and TRBJ2-5, with D hard to call. The CDR3 runs 13 residues. Between the trimmed V and J ends, which lost 3 bases and 2 bases, there was a span of 7 bases. Germline V gives CDR1 SGHTA, CDR2 FQGNSA. The chain's CDR3 is CASSFSVQETQYF. DNA for the CDR3: TGTGCCAGCAGCTTTTCGGTACAAGAGACCCAGTACTTC.

The V and J genes are TRBV2 and TRBJ2-1; D is possibly TRBD2 (6 bases). Trimming cost V 8 bases and J 5 bases, with 13 bases left between them. The CDR3 spans 13 residues. The germline V gene encodes CDR1 SNHLY and CDR2 FYNNEI. DNA for the CDR3: TGTGCCAGCCGCGCCGGGGGAGACAATGAGCAGTTCTTC. It codes for CASRAGGDNEQFF.

This chain uses TRBV28 with TRBJ2-2; 12 nucleotides align to TRBD1. Germline V CDR1 and CDR2: MDHEN, SYDVKM. V shed 7 bases, J shed 8 bases, and the junction held 11 bases outside the gene matches. The CDR3 consists of 16 residues. Here the CDR3 DNA reads TGTGCCAGCACTCTGGTGGGACAGGGGGCCTCGGGGGAGCTGTTTTTT. It encodes CASTLVGQGASGELFF.

The chain carries TRBV7-6 and TRBJ2-7, with D possibly being TRBD1 (5 bases). The V gene's germline CDR1 is SGHVS and CDR2 FNYEAQ. The CDR3 covers 14 residues. V lost 1 base and J lost 1, with 8 bases in between. In nucleotides, the CDR3 is TGTGCCAGCAGCTTAGATACAGGATCCTACGAGCAGTACTTC. Residues: CASSLDTGSYEQYF.

V usage is TRBV28 and J usage is TRBJ1-6; no firm D call. Germline-derived CDR1 and CDR2 are MDHEN and SYDVKM. This CDR3 region has 12 residues. Trimming removed 3 bases from V and 9 bases from J, with 6 bases in between. The chain's CDR3 is CASSFPGSPLHF. CDR3 DNA sequence: TGTGCCAGCAGTTTCCCCGGTTCACCCCTCCACTTT.

The chain carries TRBV7-9 and TRBJ2-1, with a tentative D call TRBD2 (5 bases). The germline gives CDR1 SEHNR, CDR2 FQNEAQ (reference sequence). V was trimmed by 1 base and J by 7 bases, leaving 8 bases between them. The CDR3 has 13 residues. The CDR3 DNA follows: TGTGCCAGCAGCTTAGTCACGGGGAATGAGCAGTTCTTC. Translated: CASSLVTGNEQFF.

The sample holds a few counts of this clone. The junction shows a germline mismatch at one end, possibly a read error. The chain links TRBV7-2 to TRBJ2-1, with 8 bases identical to TRBD1. Per the germline V gene, CDR1 is SGHTA and CDR2 is FQGNSA. The CDR3 is 16 amino acids. In DNA form, the CDR3 reads TGTGCCAGCAGCCTAGCGCCGGACAGGGCTAACAATGAGCAGTTCTTC. Its translation is CASSLAPDRANNEQFF.

The V gene is TRBV28, the J gene TRBJ2-7; 7 bases fit TRBD2. The CDR3 runs to 13 residues. V was clipped by 5 bases and J by 3 bases; unmatched bases: 4. Germline CDR1 and CDR2: MDHEN and SYDVKM. The CDR3 sequence: CASSPLADYEQYF. The DNA for the CDR3 is TGTGCCAGCAGTCCTCTAGCGGACTACGAGCAGTACTTC.

The chain links TRBV29-1 to TRBJ1-1, with unresolved D. The ends were cut back, 0 bases at V and 4 bases at J, with 9 bases in the middle. Germline assignment: CDR1 SQVTM and CDR2 ANQGSEA. The CDR3 contains 13 residues. The CDR3 here is CSVEERGTTEAFF. The CDR3 DNA follows: TGCAGCGTTGAAGAGCGGGGTACCACTGAAGCTTTCTTT.

Written as DNA, the CDR3 is TGTGCCCCGTACGCCGGCTCTGGAGACACTGAAGCTTTCTTT. This codes for CAPYAGSGDTEAFF. V and J are TRBV15 and TRBJ1-1; D unclear. Trimming pared 11 bases from V and 3 bases from J, leaving 19 bases between. Germline CDR1 and CDR2: LNHNV and YYDKDF (reference sequence). This CDR3 contains 14 residues.

The rearrangement uses TRBV19 and TRBJ2-7, with TRBD1 matching over 7 bases. Unmatched junction bases numbered 10, after V lost 4 bases and J lost 4 bases. The CDR3 length is 15 residues. Germline loops: CDR1 LNHDA, CDR2 SQIVND (reference sequence). CDR3 nucleotide sequence: TGTGCCAGTAGTACTCCGACAGGGTCAGGTTACGAGCAGTACTTC. Its protein product is CASSTPTGSGYEQYF.

The chain is built from TRBV5-1 and TRBJ2-7; 9 bases agree with TRBD2. There are 14 residues in the CDR3. Germline-derived CDR1 and CDR2 are SGHRS and YFSETQ. J lost 2 bases, V lost 6 bases, and 6 bases had no gene match. The CDR3 loop reads CASTASGKPYEQYF. CDR3 nucleotide sequence: TGCGCCAGCACGGCTAGCGGGAAGCCCTACGAGCAGTACTTC.

The chain couples TRBV6-5 to TRBJ2-3; TRBD2 might be the D (6 bases). Trimming removed 0 bases from V and 2 bases from J, with 9 bases in between. The CDR3 is 15 residues long. Per germline, CDR1 MNHEY and CDR2 SVGAGI. CDR3: CASSYSGGFTDTQYF. CDR3 in DNA: TGTGCCAGCAGTTACTCGGGGGGATTCACAGATACGCAGTATTTT.

V is TRBV5-1 and J is TRBJ2-2, with TRBD1 matching over 11 bases. This CDR3 is built from 17 residues. Germline loops: CDR1 SGHRS, CDR2 YFSETQ. The trim removed 0 bases at V and 6 bases at J, leaving 7 bases unmatched. In nucleotides, the CDR3 is TGCGCCAGCAGCTTGGGATATGGGACAGGGGGTTCCGGGGAGCTGTTTTTT. It specifies CASSLGYGTGGSGELFF.

This clone is a singleton in its sample. V gene TRBV9 combines with J gene TRBJ2-2; no firm D call. The CDR3 is 19 residues long. V lost 1 base, J lost 6 bases, and 25 bases lay in between. Germline CDR1 SGDLS, CDR2 YYNGEE. CDR3 region: CASSVSVNKPRFEPGELFF. CDR3 DNA sequence: TGTGCCAGCAGCGTAAGCGTTAACAAACCGCGGTTCGAACCCGGGGAGCTGTTTTTT. Looking up the rest from reference TRBV9 and TRBJ2-2 gives the full variable domain: DSGVTQTPKHLITATGQRVTLRCSPRSGDLSVYWYQQSLDQGLQFLIQYYNGEERAKGNILERFSAQQFPDLHSELNLSSLELGDSALYFCASSVSVNKPRFEPGELFFGEGSRLTVL.

This chain links TRBV5-1 with TRBJ2-7, with 7 bases aligning to TRBD2. CDR1 SGHRS and CDR2 YFSETQ come from the germline V gene. The length of the CDR3 is 14 residues. The trim removed 0 bases at V and 5 bases at J, leaving 5 bases unmatched. The DNA of the CDR3 is TGCGCCAGCAGCTTGGAGGCAGGGAGGGACGAGCAGTACTTC. Encoded protein: CASSLEAGRDEQYF.

The chain uses TRBV27 and TRBJ2-7; TRBD2 matches 7 bases. The CDR3 is 18 residues long. V shed 1 base, J shed 3 bases, and the junction held 15 bases outside the gene matches. Germline V gives CDR1 MNHEY, CDR2 SMNVEV (reference sequence). In DNA form, the CDR3 reads TGTGCCAGCAGTTTATACCCTCTTCGAAGTGGGGGGGACTACGAGCAGTACTTC. Translating it yields CASSLYPLRSGGDYEQYF.

The chain uses TRBV2 and TRBJ2-3; D is perhaps TRBD1 (6 bases). Germline values: CDR1 SNHLY, CDR2 FYNNEI. This CDR3 has 14 amino acids. The chain's CDR3 is CSRGPPINTDTQYF. In nucleotides, the CDR3 is TGTAGCAGGGGCCCACCCATAAACACAGATACGCAGTATTTT.

This clone has just one count. The chain combines TRBV4-3 with TRBJ2-3; 10 bases match TRBD2. This CDR3 comprises 14 residues. Germline CDR1 LGHNA, CDR2 YSLEER. The V and J ends lost 2 bases and 7 bases, in that order; junction bases with no gene match: 3. The CDR3 loop reads CASSQMTSGHTQYF. The CDR3 DNA reads as TGCGCCAGCAGCCAAATGACTAGCGGGCATACGCAGTATTTT.

The chain links TRBV7-2 to TRBJ1-5; maybe TRBD1 (6 bases). V gave up 5 bases and J gave up 3 bases, with 14 bases separating them. Germline CDR1 reads SGHTA; CDR2 reads FQGNSA. The CDR3 runs to 15 residues. CDR3: CASSPGHALNQPQHF. The DNA of the CDR3 is TGTGCCAGCAGCCCGGGACACGCACTCAATCAGCCCCAGCATTTT. The full variable domain, completed using reference TRBV7-2 and TRBJ1-5, is GAGVSQSPSNKVTEKGKDVELRCDPISGHTALYWYRQSLGQGLEFLIYFQGNSAPDKSGLPSDRFSAERTGGSVSTLTIQRTQQEDSAVYLCASSPGHALNQPQHFGDGTRLSIL.

J is TRBJ2-1 and V is TRBV9, with 11 positions matching TRBD2. The CDR3 extends over 16 amino acids. The V and J ends lost 0 bases and 5 bases, in that order; junction bases with no gene match: 4. Germline assignment: CDR1 SGDLS and CDR2 YYNGEE. The DNA of the CDR3 is TGTGCCAGCAGCGTAGCACCGACTAGCGGGGACAATGAGCAGTTCTTC. Its translation is CASSVAPTSGDNEQFF.

The chain links TRBV10-1 to TRBJ2-7; 7 bases align to TRBD1. Germline V gene sequence: CDR1 WNHNN, CDR2 SYGVQD (reference sequence). The CDR3 is made up of 14 amino acids. Germline trimming cut 0 bases from V and 5 bases from J; bases unmatched to any gene: 4. As DNA, the CDR3 is TGCGCCAGCAGTGAGTCAGGGGGCAAAAACGAGCAGTACTTC. It is translated as CASSESGGKNEQYF.

The rearrangement uses TRBV6-1 and TRBJ2-3; 11 bases agree with TRBD2. CDR1 is MNHNS, CDR2 SASEGT, per germline. The CDR3 is 15 amino acids. Losses at the gene ends were 1 base for V and 4 bases for J; bases not matched to a gene: 1. CDR3 sequence reads: CASSEVAGGSDTQYF. CDR3 bases: TGTGCCAGCAGTGAAGTAGCGGGGGGGTCAGATACGCAGTATTTT.

J is TRBJ2-1 and V is TRBV7-9; 7 nucleotides match TRBD2. The germline gives CDR1 SEHNR, CDR2 FQNEAQ (reference sequence). V was pared by 2 bases and J by 5 bases, with 6 bases of the junction left unmatched. The CDR3 length is 15 residues. Here the CDR3 reads CASSLLTGGHNEQFF. The CDR3 DNA reads as TGTGCCAGCAGCTTACTCACGGGAGGACACAATGAGCAGTTCTTC.

The chain is built from TRBV7-9 and TRBJ2-1; weak D call: TRBD1 (6 bases). V dropped 3 bases and J dropped 7 bases, with 19 bases sitting between them. The CDR3 is made up of 16 amino acids. Germline values: CDR1 SEHNR, CDR2 FQNEAQ (reference sequence). CDR3 DNA sequence: TGTGCCAGCAGCTTTACTGCAGGGGAACCCGAGAATGAGCAGTTCTTC. Amino acid sequence: CASSFTAGEPENEQFF.

This sequence joins TRBV9 and TRBJ1-2; 7 bases fit TRBD1. This CDR3 region has 13 residues. Germline loops: CDR1 SGDLS, CDR2 YYNGEE. Trimming at V came to 0 bases and at J to 7 bases, leaving 3 bases not matched to a gene. In DNA form, the CDR3 reads TGTGCCAGCAGCGTAGATAACAGGGGTGGCTACACCTTC. This sequence encodes CASSVDNRGGYTF.

This clone was detected once. V usage is TRBV27 and J usage is TRBJ1-2; D is unclear. V lost 0 bases and J lost 8, with 10 bases in between. The CDR3 consists of 13 residues. Germline V gene data show CDR1 as MNHEY and CDR2 as SMNVEV (reference sequence). The CDR3 nucleotides read TGTGCCAGCAGTTTATCTAGAGGGAGCGGCTACACCTTC. Encoded protein: CASSLSRGSGYTF.

The chain joins TRBV6-4 to TRBJ2-3, with 10 bases that match TRBD2. This CDR3 has 15 amino acids. J was trimmed by 1 base and V by 3 bases; bases with no gene match: 1. Germline V CDR1 and CDR2: MRHNA, SNTAGT. CDR3 sequence (DNA): TGTGCCAGCAGTGAGGGGACTAGCGGCACAGATACGCAGTATTTT. This gives the protein CASSEGTSGTDTQYF.